One sample yielded the 7 T cell receptor beta chains listed below, sequenced in a study of control samples from healthy donors and cancer patients. TCRdb's copy holds only in-frame clones and misses some; the assay was immunoSEQ multiplex PCR. The sample records 180,000 or so clones, 90% to 95% being singletons. What was sequenced was blood. Receptor source: a woman aged 25-40 years in good health.

The gene calls are TRBV27 and TRBJ1-2; maybe TRBD1 (6 bases). The germline CDR1 and CDR2 sequences are MNHEY and SMNVEV (reference sequence). V lost 0 bases, J lost 1 base, and 9 bases lay in between. The CDR3 loop spans 15 amino acids. This chain's CDR3 is CASSLSGGVNYGYTF. The CDR3 coding sequence is TGTGCCAGCAGTTTATCAGGGGGGGTTAACTATGGCTACACCTTC.

This clone was found a few times. The chain uses TRBV7-9 and TRBJ2-3, with a possible D match to TRBD1 (6 bases). This CDR3 is 13 amino acids long. V was cut by 2 bases and J by 3 bases, with 6 bases left in between. Germline V gene lookup returns CDR1 SEHNR and CDR2 FQNEAQ (reference sequence). CDR3 nucleotides: TGTGCCAGCAGCTTACAGGGGACAGATACGCAGTATTTT. Translating gives CASSLQGTDTQYF.

The gene calls are TRBV11-2 and TRBJ2-5, with no clear D. The ends were cut back, 1 base at V and 6 bases at J, with 6 bases in the middle. This CDR3 spans 12 amino acids. CDR1 is SGHAT and CDR2 is FQNNGV in the germline V gene. The CDR3 spells CASSLGVKTQYF. The CDR3, as DNA: TGTGCCAGCAGCTTAGGGGTAAAGACCCAGTACTTC.

The V and J genes are TRBV4-1 and TRBJ1-5, with D possibly matching TRBD1 (6 bases). The CDR3 length is 15 residues. The V end lost 1 base, the J end lost 5 bases, and 12 bases lay between the germline ends. Germline assignment: CDR1 MGHRA and CDR2 YSYEKL. The CDR3 bases are TGCGCCAGCAGCCAAGGGTCACAGGGCGATCAGCCCCAGCATTTT. The encoded protein is CASSQGSQGDQPQHF.

This chain uses TRBV6-5 with TRBJ1-4; a possible D gene is TRBD1 (5 bases). V dropped 0 bases and J dropped 10 bases, with 15 bases sitting between them. CDR3 length: 15 residues. The germline gives CDR1 MNHEY, CDR2 SVGAGI. The CDR3 bases are TGTGCCAGCAGTTACTCGAATCAGGGTAACGTAAAACTGTTTTTT. The encoded protein is CASSYSNQGNVKLFF.

The chain recombines TRBV6-2 or TRBV6-3 with TRBJ2-2, with TRBD1 matching 7 bases. The J segment lost 1 base and the V segment lost 5 bases, leaving 7 bases of the junction unmatched. Germline V gene data show CDR1 as MNHEY and CDR2 as SVGEGT. The CDR3 has 16 amino acids. The CDR3 DNA follows: TGTGCCAGCAGTAAGACAGGGTTCGGGAACACCGGGGAGCTGTTTTTT. Translated: CASSKTGFGNTGELFF.

The rearrangement joins TRBV11-3 to TRBJ1-3; possible D gene TRBD1, 5 bases. Germline CDR1 is SGHNT and CDR2 is YENEEA. This CDR3 contains 17 residues. Trimming stripped 0 bases from V and 0 bases from J, with 12 bases between. CDR3 sequence: CASSLDRGRFSGNTIYF. As DNA, the CDR3 is TGTGCCAGCAGCTTAGATCGGGGCCGCTTCTCTGGAAACACCATATATTTT.